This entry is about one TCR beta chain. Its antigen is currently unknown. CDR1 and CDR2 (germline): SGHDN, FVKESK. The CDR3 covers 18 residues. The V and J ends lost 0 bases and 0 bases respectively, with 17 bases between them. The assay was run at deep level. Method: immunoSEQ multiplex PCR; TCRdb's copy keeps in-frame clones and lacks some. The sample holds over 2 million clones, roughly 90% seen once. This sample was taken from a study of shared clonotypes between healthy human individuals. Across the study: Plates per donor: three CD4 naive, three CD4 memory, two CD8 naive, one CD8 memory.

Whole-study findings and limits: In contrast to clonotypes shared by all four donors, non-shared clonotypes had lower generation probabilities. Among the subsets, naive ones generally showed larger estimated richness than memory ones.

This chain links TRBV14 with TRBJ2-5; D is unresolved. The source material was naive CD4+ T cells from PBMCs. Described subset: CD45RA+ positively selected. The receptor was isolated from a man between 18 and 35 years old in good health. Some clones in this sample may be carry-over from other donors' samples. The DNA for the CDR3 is TGTGCCAGCAGCCAAGAGCCCAAATCCACTTCGTACCAAGAGACCCAGTACTTC. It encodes CASSQEPKSTSYQETQYF.